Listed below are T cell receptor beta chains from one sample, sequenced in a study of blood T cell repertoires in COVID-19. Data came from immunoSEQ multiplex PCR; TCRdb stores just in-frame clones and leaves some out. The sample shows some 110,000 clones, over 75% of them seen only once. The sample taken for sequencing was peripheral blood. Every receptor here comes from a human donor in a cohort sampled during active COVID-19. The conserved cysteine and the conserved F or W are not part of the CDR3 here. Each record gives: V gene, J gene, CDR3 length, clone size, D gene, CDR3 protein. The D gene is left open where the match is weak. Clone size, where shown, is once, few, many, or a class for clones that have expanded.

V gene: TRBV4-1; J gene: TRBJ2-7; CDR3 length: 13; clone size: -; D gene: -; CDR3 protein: ASSQDHTWYNGQY
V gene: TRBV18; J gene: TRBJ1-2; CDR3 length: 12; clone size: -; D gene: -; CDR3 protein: ASSAYGSNYGYT
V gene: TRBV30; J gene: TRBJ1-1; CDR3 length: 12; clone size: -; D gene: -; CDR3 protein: AWQGRHMNTEAF
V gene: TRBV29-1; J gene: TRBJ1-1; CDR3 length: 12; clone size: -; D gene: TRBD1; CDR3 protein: SADTGEMNTEAF
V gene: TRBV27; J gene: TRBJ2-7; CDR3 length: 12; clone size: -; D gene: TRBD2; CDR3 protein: ASSLIAGAYEQY
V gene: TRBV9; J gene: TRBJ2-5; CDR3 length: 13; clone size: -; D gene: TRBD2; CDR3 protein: ASSQAGGGKETQY
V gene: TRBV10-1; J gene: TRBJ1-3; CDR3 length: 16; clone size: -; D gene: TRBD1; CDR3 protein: ASPIPGQGLNSGNTIY
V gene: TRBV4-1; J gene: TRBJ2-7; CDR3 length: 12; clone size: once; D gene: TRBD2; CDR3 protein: ASSPGTIYYEQY
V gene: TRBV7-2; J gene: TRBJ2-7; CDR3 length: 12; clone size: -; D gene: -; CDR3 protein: ASSLMVVGGEQY
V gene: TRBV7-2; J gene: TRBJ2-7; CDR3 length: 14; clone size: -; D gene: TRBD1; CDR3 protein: ASSLDAGGIRNEQY
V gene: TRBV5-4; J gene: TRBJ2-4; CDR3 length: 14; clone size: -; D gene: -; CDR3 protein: ASSGWSSGPENIQY
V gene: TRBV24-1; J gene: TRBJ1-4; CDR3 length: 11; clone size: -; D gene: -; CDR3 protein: ATSVSGDEKLF
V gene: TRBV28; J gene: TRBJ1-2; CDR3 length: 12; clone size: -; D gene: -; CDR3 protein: ASSLLQVPYGYT
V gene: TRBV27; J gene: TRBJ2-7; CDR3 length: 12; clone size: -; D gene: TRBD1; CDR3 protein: ASSSTGVIYEQY
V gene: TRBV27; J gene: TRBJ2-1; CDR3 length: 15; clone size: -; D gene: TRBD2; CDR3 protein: ASSLTGLAGWDNEQF